These 13 T cell receptor beta chains were all obtained from the same sample, sequenced in a study of control samples from healthy donors and cancer patients (dated by TCRdb to the early 2020s). Libraries came from the immunoSEQ multiplex PCR assay. TCRdb stores this immuneACCESS table with in-frame sequences only. Part of the clones is absent; in the studies checked, under half of the shortfall reflects unresolved V genes, and no reason is known for the rest. For this sample the table gives over 85,000 clones, of which about 88% were detected only once. The ten largest clones capture around 40% of the sample. The specimen sequenced was PBMCs. The receptors stem from a man between 65 and 85 years old with lung cancer.

The chain employs TRBV3-1 (or the pseudogene TRBV3-2) and TRBJ2-7; 7 bases match TRBD1. From germline, CDR1 is LGHDT and CDR2 YNNKEL (reference sequence). CDR3 length: 13 residues. With 6 bases clipped from V and 2 bases from J, the junction kept 4 bases outside the gene matches. CDR3 protein: CASRPTGTYEQYF. The CDR3 nucleotides read TGTGCCAGCAGGCCGACAGGGACCTACGAGCAGTACTTC.

The rearrangement joins TRBV4-1 to TRBJ1-2; 9 bases align to TRBD1. This CDR3 has 17 residues. V lost 1 base to trimming and J lost 1 base; unmatched junction nucleotides: 7. The germline V gene has CDR1 MGHRA and CDR2 YSYEKL. CDR3 loop: CASSQVGAGQGNYGYTF. Here the CDR3 DNA reads TGCGCCAGCAGCCAAGTTGGGGCGGGACAGGGTAACTATGGCTACACCTTC.

The chain combines TRBV5-5 with TRBJ2-1; D perhaps matches TRBD2 (6 bases). The V gene lost 4 bases and the J gene lost 0 bases, with 14 bases spanning the gap. The germline V gene has CDR1 SGHKS and CDR2 YYEKEE (reference sequence). The CDR3 has 16 amino acids. CDR3 region: CASSPLGGSSYNEQFF. CDR3 sequence (DNA): TGTGCCAGCAGCCCCCTTGGGGGGTCCTCCTACAATGAGCAGTTCTTC.

J is TRBJ1-6 and V is TRBV19; D call uncertain. V lost 4 bases and J lost 6, with 13 bases in between. This CDR3 has 15 residues. In germline, CDR1 is LNHDA, CDR2 SQIVND (reference sequence). The CDR3 sequence is CASSNEARLNSPLHF. The CDR3 DNA is TGTGCCAGTAGTAACGAAGCCAGACTTAATTCACCCCTCCACTTT.

A few counts support this clone. The chain recombines TRBV11-2 with TRBJ2-3, with 13 bases matching TRBD2. In germline, CDR1 is SGHAT, CDR2 FQNNGV. V gave up 0 bases and J gave up 4 bases; unmatched junction bases: 13. The CDR3 is made up of 20 amino acids. The CDR3 loop reads CASSLEVFGRLAGGADTQYF. Here the CDR3 DNA reads TGTGCCAGCAGCTTAGAGGTATTCGGGAGACTAGCGGGGGGCGCAGATACGCAGTATTTT. The entire variable domain, with the rest obtained from reference TRBV11-2 and TRBJ2-3, is as follows: EAGVAQSPRYKIIEKRQSVAFWCNPISGHATLYWYQQILGQGPKLLIQFQNNGVVDDSQLPKDRFSAERLKGVDSTLKIQPAKLEDSAVYLCASSLEVFGRLAGGADTQYFGPGTRLTVL.

This clone was picked up one time. The rearrangement joins TRBV7-9 to TRBJ2-3, with 7 bases identical to TRBD2. The CDR3 has 14 residues. Losses at the gene ends were 5 bases for V and 5 bases for J; bases not matched to a gene: 7. Germline CDR1 reads SEHNR; CDR2 reads FQNEAQ (reference sequence). The CDR3 DNA reads TGTGCCAGCAGCCCCCCCGCGGGGGTAGATACGCAGTATTTT. Translation: CASSPPAGVDTQYF.

This clone came up a few times. The chain links TRBV20-1 to TRBJ2-3; the D is unclear. The CDR3 covers 11 residues. V was cut by 3 bases and J by 3 bases, with 4 bases left in between. The germline CDR1 and CDR2 sequences are DFQATT and SNEGSKA (reference sequence). This chain's CDR3 is CSARFTDTQYF. In DNA, the CDR3 is TGCAGTGCTAGGTTTACAGATACGCAGTATTTT.

This chain joins TRBV6-1 and TRBJ1-2; TRBD1 matches at 9 bases. The CDR3 has 15 amino acids. The trim removed 3 bases at V and 3 bases at J, leaving 5 bases unmatched. Germline CDR1 and CDR2: MNHNS and SASEGT. CDR3: CASSEMTGGDYGYTF. CDR3 in DNA: TGTGCCAGCAGTGAGATGACAGGGGGGGACTATGGCTACACCTTC.

The J gene is TRBJ2-7, the V gene TRBV10-3; 7 bases are shared with TRBD2. J lost 6 bases, V lost 3 bases, and 14 bases had no gene match. The CDR3 totals 16 residues. Germline-derived CDR1 and CDR2 are ENHRY and SYGVKD. The CDR3 DNA is TGTGCCATCAGTGACCAAAACGGGGGGACCCTCGGCGAGCAGTACTTC. Its protein product is CAISDQNGGTLGEQYF.

The genes are TRBV28 and TRBJ1-1; TRBD1 matches 7 bases. The CDR3 consists of 17 residues. Looked up from germline, CDR1 is MDHEN and CDR2 is SYDVKM. V shed 7 bases and J 0 bases; nucleotides not matched to a gene: 14. The CDR3 region has the DNA TGTGCCAGCACTCGAGGGGGCAGGACAATAATGAACACTGAAGCTTTCTTT. It specifies CASTRGGRTIMNTEAFF.

This sequence joins TRBV5-1 and TRBJ2-3; TRBD1 might be the D (7 bases). The V end was cut by 4 bases, the J end by 3 bases, with 18 bases between. Germline V CDR1 and CDR2: SGHRS, YFSETQ. There are 16 residues in the CDR3. CDR3 region: CASSPGDRPDTDTQYF. The CDR3 bases are TGCGCCAGCAGCCCGGGGGACAGACCCGATACAGATACGCAGTATTTT.

The genes are TRBV4-2 and TRBJ2-7, with a possible D match to TRBD1 (7 bases). Trimming cost V 1 base and J 5 bases, with 15 bases left between them. The CDR3 is made up of 15 amino acids. The germline CDR1 and CDR2 sequences are LGHNA and YNFKEQ. In DNA form, the CDR3 reads TGTGCCAGCAGCCAAGGCGGGGCAGGGGGGAACGAGCAGTACTTC. Translating it yields CASSQGGAGGNEQYF.

This clone was counted once. The V call is TRBV30, the J call TRBJ1-3; tentative D call: TRBD1 (5 bases). The germline V gene has CDR1 GTSNPN and CDR2 SVGIG (reference sequence). With 3 bases removed from V and 0 bases from J, the gap between germline ends came to 12 bases. The CDR3 extends over 15 amino acids. The CDR3 loop reads CAWRGTSFSGNTIYF. CDR3 nucleotide sequence: TGTGCCTGGAGGGGGACGAGTTTCTCTGGAAACACCATATATTTT. The full variable domain, rest sourced from reference TRBV30 and TRBJ1-3, is SQTIHQWPATLVQPVGSPLSLECTVEGTSNPNLYWYRQAAGRGLQLLFYSVGIGQISSEVPQNLSASRPQDRQFILSSKKLLLSDSGFYLCAWRGTSFSGNTIYFGEGSWLTVV.